Listed below are T cell receptor beta chains from one sample, sequenced in a study of blood T cell repertoires in COVID-19. Produced via immunoSEQ multiplex PCR; TCRdb's table is partial and in-frame only. This table holds approximately 280,000 clones, roughly 80% found once. The sequencing input was peripheral blood. These receptors came from a human donor with COVID-19, enrolled during active disease. The donor label of this sample is uncertain. The CDR3 runs from the conserved cysteine through the conserved F or W. D genes are given only for firm matches. Clone size is not always given. Where it is, it says once, few, many or a class for expanded clones.

J gene,D gene,clone size,V gene,CDR3 protein,CDR3 DNA
TRBJ1-1,NA,NA,TRBV5-1,CASSENAGTQNTEAFF,TGCGCCAGCAGCGAAAACGCCGGGACACAGAACACTGAAGCTTTCTTT
TRBJ2-5,NA,NA,TRBV19,CASSMARDAETQYF,TGTGCCAGTAGTATGGCGAGGGATGCGGAGACCCAGTACTTC
TRBJ2-2,TRBD1,NA,TRBV5-1,CASSLGGGDTGELFF,TGCGCCAGCAGCTTGGGAGGGGGCGACACCGGGGAGCTGTTTTTT
TRBJ2-3,TRBD2,NA,TRBV5-1,CASSLTTSGGATDTQYF,TGCGCCAGCAGCCTAACCACTAGCGGAGGGGCCACAGATACGCAGTATTTT
TRBJ1-3,TRBD1,NA,TRBV3-1/TRBV3-2,CASSHPGQWEISGNTIYF,TGTGCCAGCAGCCATCCGGGACAGTGGGAGATCTCTGGAAACACCATATATTTT
TRBJ2-2,TRBD1,NA,TRBV9,CASSPQTGASTGELFF,TGTGCCAGCAGCCCACAAACAGGGGCGAGCACCGGGGAGCTGTTTTTT
TRBJ2-5,NA,NA,TRBV30,CAWSPPGARETQYF,TGTGCCTGGAGTCCCCCGGGAGCGAGAGAGACCCAGTACTTC
TRBJ2-3,TRBD2,NA,TRBV5-6,CASSPAKREVGDTQYF,TGTGCCAGCAGCCCTGCCAAGCGGGAGGTAGGAGATACGCAGTATTTT
TRBJ1-1,NA,NA,TRBV10-2,CASSDSTGTIMNTEAFF,TGCGCCAGCAGTGATTCTACAGGGACCATAATGAACACTGAAGCTTTCTTT
TRBJ2-1,TRBD2,once,TRBV29-1,CSVEGPSGRANEQFF,TGCAGCGTTGAGGGACCTAGCGGGAGGGCCAATGAGCAGTTCTTC
TRBJ2-3,NA,NA,TRBV7-2,CASSLAQGRWDTQYF,TGTGCCAGCAGCTTAGCCCAGGGCCGGTGGGATACGCAGTATTTT